This entry lists 18 T cell receptor beta chains sequenced from one sample in a study of T cells expressing NK-cell markers. TCRdb processed the 5' RACE reads again and assigns one entry to each CDR3 protein, with no DNA. The table lists about 460,000 distinct CDR3 sequences, with 1.4% in the top ten. The sample taken for sequencing was blood T cells: a sorted CD56 or NKG2C T cell subset, CD4+ or CD8+ T cells, or bulk PBMC T cells (not recorded which). The receptors originated from a woman aged 50 to 60 in good health.

The chain couples TRBV29-1 to TRBJ1-2. Germline CDR1 reads SQVTM; CDR2 reads ANQGSEA. This CDR3 contains 13 residues. The CDR3 here is CSVVQSSNYGYTF. The whole variable domain, remainder taken from reference TRBV29-1 and TRBJ1-2, is SAVISQKPSRDICQRGTSLTIQCQVDSQVTMMFWYRQQPGQSLTLIATANQGSEATYESGFVIDKFPISRPNLTFSTLTVSNMSPEDSSIYLCSVVQSSNYGYTFGSGTRLTVV.

V usage is TRBV12-3 or TRBV12-4 and J usage is TRBJ1-5; with no DNA, the TCRdb D assignment of TRBD1 cannot be verified. The CDR3 is made up of 14 amino acids. The CDR3 sequence: CASSFGAVNQPQHF.

This chain connects TRBV4-1 to TRBJ1-5. The germline CDR1 and CDR2 sequences are MGHRA and YSYEKL. There are 17 residues in the CDR3. CDR3 residues: CASSQDQAEWGNQPQHF.

The chain employs TRBV15 and TRBJ2-1. Germline V gene lookup returns CDR1 LNHNV and CDR2 YYDKDF (reference sequence). CDR3 length: 12 amino acids. The CDR3 spells CATLDFDNEQFF.

V is TRBV29-1 and J is TRBJ2-7. The germline CDR1 and CDR2 sequences are SQVTM and ANQGSEA. The CDR3 consists of 12 residues. The CDR3 sequence is CSATDRGYEQYF.

V gene TRBV7-2 combines with J gene TRBJ1-4; the TCRdb D gene call, TRBD1, has no DNA to confirm it. This CDR3 has 15 residues. Looked up from germline, CDR1 is SGHTA and CDR2 is FQGNSA. The CDR3 protein is CASSQTGGGNEKLFF.

The CDR3: CSVAIAGVVNEQFF. This chain links TRBV29-1 with TRBJ2-1; TCRdb selects TRBD2, and the lack of DNA leaves this call unchecked. This CDR3 has 14 residues. CDR1 SQVTM and CDR2 ANQGSEA come from the germline V gene.

The rearrangement links TRBV12-3 or TRBV12-4 to TRBJ2-1; TCRdb proposes TRBD2, but this gene call is untestable without DNA. The CDR3 is 15 residues long. The CDR3 here is CASCSGLAGSAEQFF.

The chain's CDR3 is CSAQGAGNSNQPQHF. The gene calls are TRBV20-1 and TRBJ1-5; TCRdb picks TRBD1, but there is no DNA to check that call. The germline CDR1 and CDR2 sequences are DFQATT and SNEGSKA (reference sequence). The CDR3 length is 15 residues.

The chain couples TRBV11-3 to TRBJ2-1; as DNA is missing, the TRBD1 call by TCRdb cannot be tested. Looked up from germline, CDR1 is SGHNT and CDR2 is YENEEA. CDR3 length: 16 amino acids. This CDR3 reads CASSLVGRGRTTEQFF.

The rearrangement uses TRBV5-1 and TRBJ2-2; TCRdb selects TRBD1, and the lack of DNA leaves this call unchecked. The germline V gene has CDR1 SGHRS and CDR2 YFSETQ. CDR3 length equals 14 residues. CDR3 sequence reads: CASKSGLSTGELFF.

This chain connects TRBV12-3 or TRBV12-4 to TRBJ2-4; the TCRdb call, TRBD2, lacks DNA for checking. The CDR3 runs to 13 residues. Here the CDR3 reads CASSPGRGSIQYF.

J is TRBJ2-6 and V is TRBV7-9; TCRdb gives TRBD1 as the D gene, but with no DNA this cannot be confirmed. Germline values: CDR1 SEHNR, CDR2 FQNEAQ (reference sequence). This CDR3 is built from 18 residues. The CDR3 protein is CASSLGQGLGSGANVLTF.

This chain joins TRBV5-1 and TRBJ1-1. The CDR3 consists of 14 residues. CDR1 is SGHRS, CDR2 YFSETQ, per germline. The CDR3 spells CASSFGMERTGAFF. Full variable domain (rest looked up from reference TRBV5-1 and TRBJ1-1): KAGVTQTPRYLIKTRGQQVTLSCSPISGHRSVSWYQQTPGQGLQFLFEYFSETQRNKGNFPGRFSGRQFSNSRSEMNVSTLELGDSALYLCASSFGMERTGAFFGQGTRLTVV.

The rearrangement links TRBV5-1 to TRBJ2-5; TCRdb picks TRBD1, but there is no DNA to check that call. This CDR3 region has 17 residues. The germline V gene has CDR1 SGHRS and CDR2 YFSETQ. The CDR3 sequence: CASSLGGTERFKETQYF.

The chain couples TRBV4-2 to TRBJ2-3; the D gene TCRdb calls, TRBD2, cannot be checked with no DNA. CDR3 length equals 16 residues. CDR1 and CDR2 (germline): LGHNA, YNFKEQ. CDR3: CASSQAAAGKTDTQYF.

V and J are TRBV11-2 and TRBJ2-5; without DNA, the TCRdb call of TRBD2 cannot be checked. Looked up from germline, CDR1 is SGHAT and CDR2 is FQNNGV. The CDR3 is made up of 15 amino acids. The CDR3 sequence: CASTAGYLYKETQYF.

The V call is TRBV29-1, the J call TRBJ2-3; TCRdb selects TRBD1, and the lack of DNA leaves this call unchecked. Germline lookup yields CDR1 SQVTM and CDR2 ANQGSEA. The CDR3 contains 13 residues. The CDR3 reads CSLGEGALNTQYF.